The present entry profiles one T cell receptor (beta chain) with its context. The antigen is not known. This record belongs to a study of T cells after yellow fever vaccination. Study details: For low cell numbers, libraries were made with SMART-Seq v4 Ultra Low Input. Overall study findings and caveats: Primary-vaccination clones mostly resurfaced post-booster (about 95% CD4, roughly 90% CD8).

The 5'RACE template-switching step produced TCR cDNA and added a universal primer site and UMIs. TCRdb called the 5' RACE reads again in MiXCR, with one record for every CDR3 protein. The data contain 250,000 or so distinct CDR3 sequences, 6.9% of them singletons. The specimen comprised CD4+ T cells sorted from PBMCs, sampled 15 days after the yellow fever booster vaccination. The clonotype was recovered from a young man who received the YFV17D yellow fever vaccine.

Here the CDR3 DNA reads TGCAGCGTTACCCGCGGGAGGGGTACAGATACGCAGTATTTT. Translation: CSVTRGRGTDTQYF. The chain is built from TRBV29-1 and TRBJ2-3, with 9 bases fitting TRBD2. The trim removed 5 bases at V and 3 bases at J, leaving 6 bases unmatched. Germline lookup yields CDR1 SQVTM and CDR2 ANQGSEA. This CDR3 spans 14 amino acids.